The 25 T cell receptor beta chains reported below all come from one sample, sequenced in a study of blood T cells in healthy people across ages. Then a second PCR, running roughly 6 to 11 cycles, was carried out with a sample-barcoded 5' primer and a J-beta primer mix. TCRdb re-called the 5' RACE reads with MiXCR, one entry per CDR3 protein. The sample lists roughly 1.7 million distinct CDR3 sequences, 30% to 35% occurring once. Material: blood. The receptors originated from a woman in her 30s in good health.

As concerns this clonotype: Its ends do not fully match the called genes, so a read error is possible. The chain carries TRBV5-5 and TRBJ2-7; D gene unclear. Germline V gives CDR1 SGHKS, CDR2 YYEKEE (reference sequence). The CDR3 runs 15 residues. This chain's CDR3 is CASSLEPDGSYEQYF. DNA for the CDR3: TGCGCCAGCAGCTTGGAGCCGGATGGATCCTACGAGCAGTACTTC.

The chain recombines TRBV5-1 with TRBJ2-5; D is ambiguous. Germline CDR1 is SGHRS and CDR2 is YFSETQ. Trimming removed 5 bases from V and 5 bases from J, with 16 bases in between. The CDR3 is 14 residues long. CDR3 sequence: CASRSGKLIETQYF. The CDR3 DNA is TGCGCCAGCAGGTCGGGCAAGTTGATCGAGACCCAGTACTTC.

In the case of this clonotype: The junction differs from germline at one of its ends, possibly a read error. The chain has TRBV4-1 and TRBJ1-4; 8 nucleotides align to TRBD1. Germline CDR1 is MGHRA and CDR2 is YSYEKL. The CDR3 contains 15 residues. The CDR3 DNA reads TGCGCCGGCAGCCAGCTACAGGGGGGAGTTGAAAAACTGTTTTTT. Its translation is CAGSQLQGGVEKLFF.

This clonotype has a single count. A much bigger clone sits one base away, suggesting this may be a read error. The gene calls are TRBV7-6 and TRBJ2-1; a possible D gene is TRBD2 (7 bases). The germline V and J ends were trimmed by 2 bases and 5 bases, with 16 bases remaining between them. This CDR3 region has 16 residues. The germline V gene encodes CDR1 SGHVS and CDR2 FNYEAQ. This CDR3 is CASSLLSGGYHNEQFF. The CDR3 nucleotides read TGTGCCAGCAGCTTATTATCGGGGGGCTATCACAATGAGCAGTTCTTC.

In its sample, this clonotype was seen a few times. The chain links TRBV10-2 to TRBJ1-2; D gene uncertain. V was trimmed by 2 bases and J by 1 base, leaving 8 bases between them. CDR1 and CDR2 (germline): WSHSY, SAAADI. The CDR3 extends over 14 amino acids. The CDR3: CASSELPFNYGYTF. The CDR3 nucleotides are TGCGCCAGCAGTGAGCTTCCATTTAACTATGGCTACACCTTC.

This clonotype was counted only a few times. V usage is TRBV15 and J usage is TRBJ2-6; D remains ambiguous. Deletions cut 3 bases from V and 11 bases from J, with 11 bases between. CDR1 is LNHNV, CDR2 YYDKDF, per germline (reference sequence). This CDR3 has 13 amino acids. The CDR3 coding sequence is TGTGCCACCAGCAGGTGGACCACCGACGTCCTGACTTTC. Protein sequence: CATSRWTTDVLTF.

This clonotype came up a few times. The chain recombines TRBV12-3 or TRBV12-4 with TRBJ1-1; D is perhaps TRBD1 (5 bases). The CDR3 has 13 residues. V dropped 6 bases and J dropped 0 bases, with 8 bases sitting between them. The CDR3 nucleotides read TGTGCCAGCAGGTTACAGGTGAACACTGAAGCTTTCTTT. Its translation is CASRLQVNTEAFF.

Comments on this clonotype: The junction shows a germline mismatch at one end, possibly a read error. The V and J genes are TRBV11-3 and TRBJ2-2; D remains ambiguous. The germline V gene encodes CDR1 SGHNT and CDR2 YENEEA. CDR3 length equals 13 residues. The CDR3 bases are TGTGCCAACAGCTCGCGGCCACACGGGGAGCTGTTTTTT. Amino acid sequence: CANSSRPHGELFF.

This clonotype was picked up a small number of times. V is TRBV20-1 and J is TRBJ2-1, with 14 bases aligning to TRBD2. This CDR3 is built from 14 residues. The germline V gene encodes CDR1 DFQATT and CDR2 SNEGSKA (reference sequence). Trimming cost V 3 bases and J 6 bases; bases outside gene matches: 1. CDR3 in amino acids: CSARTSGRVNEQFF. The CDR3 DNA reads TGCAGTGCTAGGACTAGCGGGAGGGTCAATGAGCAGTTCTTC.

The chain is built from TRBV6-1 and TRBJ2-3; 8 bases are a match to TRBD2. This CDR3 has 16 amino acids. Germline V lookup: CDR1 MNHNS, CDR2 SASEGT. With 1 base clipped from V and 5 bases from J, the junction kept 8 bases outside the gene matches. The CDR3 loop is CASSEGRGGAGDTQYF. CDR3 sequence (DNA): TGTGCCAGCAGTGAAGGTCGGGGGGGGGCAGGAGATACGCAGTATTTT.

Worth noting for this clonotype: The germline gene is not matched at one end of the junction; a read error may be the cause. The gene calls are TRBV6-5 and TRBJ2-7; TRBD1 agrees at 7 bases. CDR1 is MNHEY, CDR2 SVGAGI, per germline. CDR3 length: 15 amino acids. CDR3 nucleotides: TGTGCCAGCAGTGGGACAGTATCCAGCTCCTGCGAGCAGTACTTC. Its protein product is CASSGTVSSSCEQYF.

V usage is TRBV7-9 and J usage is TRBJ2-3; D gene uncertain. The CDR3 is 16 amino acids. Germline CDR1 SEHNR, CDR2 FQNEAQ (reference sequence). V was cut by 5 bases and J by 0 bases, with 15 bases left in between. The CDR3 region is CASSTPDRTSTDTQYF. In DNA, the CDR3 is TGTGCCAGCAGCACCCCCGACCGAACTAGCACAGATACGCAGTATTTT. Using reference TRBV7-9 and TRBJ2-3 for the parts outside the CDR3, the full variable domain is DTGVSQNPRHKITKRGQNVTFRCDPISEHNRLYWYRQTLGQGPEFLTYFQNEAQLEKSRLLSDRFSAERPKGSFSTLEIQRTEQGDSAMYLCASSTPDRTSTDTQYFGPGTRLTVL.

This clonotype turned up a few times. The V and J genes are TRBV2 and TRBJ2-7, with TRBD1 identical over 8 bases. The ends lost 11 bases at V and 3 bases at J; junction bases unmatched: 3. Germline V gene data show CDR1 as SNHLY and CDR2 as FYNNEI. This CDR3 contains 11 residues. The CDR3 reads CAGGQGYEQYF. In DNA form, the CDR3 reads TGTGCCGGTGGACAGGGCTACGAGCAGTACTTC.

J is TRBJ2-3 and V is TRBV9; no definite D call. CDR3 size: 14 residues. Germline V CDR1 and CDR2: SGDLS, YYNGEE. The V end lost 2 bases, the J end lost 0 bases, and 7 bases lay between the germline ends. In DNA form, the CDR3 reads TGTGCCAGCAGCGTCCCGGACAGCACAGATACGCAGTATTTT. Its protein is CASSVPDSTDTQYF.

The chain recombines TRBV10-3 with TRBJ2-7, with a possible D match to TRBD2 (6 bases). The CDR3 is 15 residues long. V gave up 6 bases and J gave up 3 bases, with 18 bases separating them. Per the germline V gene, CDR1 is ENHRY and CDR2 is SYGVKD. As DNA, the CDR3 is TGTGCCATCAGCCCCTTTGGGGGGATCTACTACGAGCAGTACTTC. Its translation: CAISPFGGIYYEQYF.

The chain joins TRBV28 to TRBJ2-1, with 11 bases aligning to TRBD1. The CDR3 totals 14 residues. With V trimmed by 5 bases and J by 9 bases, 6 bases remained unmatched. From germline, CDR1 is MDHEN and CDR2 SYDVKM. The CDR3 DNA sequence: TGTGCCAGCAGTAAGGACAGGGGGCTGGCTGAGCAGTTCTTC. It is translated as CASSKDRGLAEQFF.

The chain uses TRBV9 and TRBJ2-3; 9 positions match TRBD2. Germline V gives CDR1 SGDLS, CDR2 YYNGEE. V was pared by 2 bases and J by 0 bases, with 4 bases of the junction left unmatched. The CDR3 runs 16 residues. CDR3 loop: CASSVLAGTSTDTQYF. The CDR3 bases are TGTGCCAGCAGCGTCCTAGCGGGGACTAGCACAGATACGCAGTATTTT. The full variable domain, rest sourced from reference TRBV9 and TRBJ2-3, is DSGVTQTPKHLITATGQRVTLRCSPRSGDLSVYWYQQSLDQGLQFLIQYYNGEERAKGNILERFSAQQFPDLHSELNLSSLELGDSALYFCASSVLAGTSTDTQYFGPGTRLTVL.

In its sample, this clonotype was seen a few times. This sequence joins TRBV3-1 and TRBJ2-1, with 13 bases aligning to TRBD2. From germline, CDR1 is LGHDT and CDR2 YNNKEL (reference sequence). The V segment lost 3 bases and the J segment 4 bases; nucleotides outside the gene matches: 3. There are 16 residues in the CDR3. The CDR3: CASSHTSGGAYNEQFF. The CDR3 coding sequence is TGTGCCAGCAGCCACACTAGCGGGGGGGCTTACAATGAGCAGTTCTTC.

This clonotype was found a few times. V gene TRBV25-1 combines with J gene TRBJ1-1; 8 bases align to TRBD1. The CDR3 covers 14 residues. The ends lost 4 bases at V and 5 bases at J; junction bases unmatched: 6. CDR1 and CDR2 (germline): MGHDK, SYGVNS. The CDR3 DNA sequence: TGTGCCAGCAGTGTCTCAGGGGGCGGAACTGAAGCTTTCTTT. Translating gives CASSVSGGGTEAFF.

The V call is TRBV7-6, the J call TRBJ2-7; D gene unclear. This CDR3 spans 16 amino acids. From germline, CDR1 is SGHVS and CDR2 FNYEAQ. V lost 0 bases and J 6 bases, leaving 18 bases between the germline ends. CDR3 in amino acids: CASSLAGSDSWGEQYF. The CDR3 region has the DNA TGTGCCAGCAGCTTAGCTGGCTCAGATTCATGGGGCGAGCAGTACTTC. Looking up the rest from reference TRBV7-6 and TRBJ2-7 gives the full variable domain: GAGVSQSPRYKVTKRGQDVALRCDPISGHVSLYWYRQALGQGPEFLTYFNYEAQQDKSGLPNDRFSAERPEGSISTLTIQRTEQRDSAMYRCASSLAGSDSWGEQYFGPGTRLTVT.

A note on this clonotype: The junction shows a germline mismatch at one end, possibly a read error. This chain links TRBV5-5 with TRBJ2-5; TRBD1 aligns across 9 bases. Germline V gene sequence: CDR1 SGHKS, CDR2 YYEKEE (reference sequence). There are 16 residues in the CDR3. This CDR3 reads CTSSYRTGAPQETQYF. The DNA of the CDR3 is TGTACCAGCAGTTATAGGACAGGGGCGCCTCAAGAGACCCAGTACTTC.

The chain recombines TRBV20-1 with TRBJ2-3; perhaps D is TRBD1 or TRBD2 (6 bases each). Germline CDR1 DFQATT, CDR2 SNEGSKA (reference sequence). The CDR3 consists of 12 residues. CDR3 loop: CRTGASTDTQYF. Written as DNA, the CDR3 is TGCAGGACGGGGGCCAGCACAGATACGCAGTATTTT.

The chain couples TRBV24-1 to TRBJ2-2; TRBD2 matches at 13 bases. V was clipped by 5 bases and J by 6 bases; unmatched bases: 5. The CDR3 is 16 amino acids. Looked up from germline, CDR1 is KGHDR and CDR2 is SFDVKD. The CDR3 nucleotides are TGTGCCACCAGTGGAACTAGCGGGAGGGCCTCCGGGGAGCTGTTTTTT. Amino acid sequence: CATSGTSGRASGELFF.

This clonotype was seen more than once but under ten times. The genes are TRBV5-6 and TRBJ2-1; D may be TRBD1 (5 bases). Trimming shortened V by 4 bases and J by 7 bases, and 21 bases separated the two germline ends. Germline V gene sequence: CDR1 SGHDT, CDR2 YYEEEE. The CDR3 length is 16 residues. CDR3 nucleotides: TGTGCCAGCAGCCCTAAGGGGCTAGTTTTTAAGAATGAGCAGTTCTTC. Translation gives CASSPKGLVFKNEQFF.

The chain employs TRBV29-1 and TRBJ1-2; TRBD1 is a possible D gene (5 bases). The CDR3 covers 15 residues. CDR1 is SQVTM and CDR2 is ANQGSEA in the germline V gene. Trimming stripped 5 bases from V and 1 base from J, with 17 bases between. In DNA form, the CDR3 reads TGCAGCGTTACGCAAGGGGAGGGCCGTAACTATGGCTACACCTTC. Translating gives CSVTQGEGRNYGYTF.